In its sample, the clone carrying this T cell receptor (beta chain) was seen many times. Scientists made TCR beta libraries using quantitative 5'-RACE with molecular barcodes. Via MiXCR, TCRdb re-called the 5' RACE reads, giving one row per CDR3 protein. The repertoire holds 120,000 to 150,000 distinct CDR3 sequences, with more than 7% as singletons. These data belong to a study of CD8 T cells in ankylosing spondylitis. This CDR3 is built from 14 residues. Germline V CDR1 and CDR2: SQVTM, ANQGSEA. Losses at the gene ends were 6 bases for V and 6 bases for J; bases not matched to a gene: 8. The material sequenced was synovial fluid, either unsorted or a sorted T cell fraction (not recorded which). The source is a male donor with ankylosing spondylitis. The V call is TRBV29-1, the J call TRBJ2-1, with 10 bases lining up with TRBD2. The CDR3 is CSVEWLAGANEQFF. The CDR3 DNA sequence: TGCAGCGTGGAGTGGCTAGCGGGAGCCAATGAGCAGTTCTTC.